Each of the 16 T cell receptor beta chains below was sequenced from the same sample in a study of cytomegalovirus exposure and HLA in healthy donors. Vbeta (60) and Jbeta (13) primers were used in the PCR. Repertoires were generated with immunoSEQ multiplex PCR, while TCRdb's copy carries only in-frame clones and drops some. The sample includes about 140,000 clones. The sample was PBMCs. These receptor sequences come from a male donor in good health and CMV-seronegative.

The chain links TRBV11-1 to TRBJ2-7, with TRBD2 matching over 9 bases. The CDR3 sequence is 14 residues long. Per germline, CDR1 SGHAT and CDR2 FQDESV (reference sequence). Trimming at V came to 2 bases and at J to 2 bases, leaving 1 base not matched to a gene. CDR3 sequence reads: CASSLLAGTYEQYF. Here the CDR3 DNA reads TGTGCCAGCAGCTTACTAGCGGGAACCTACGAGCAGTACTTC. The full variable domain, in which reference TRBV11-1 and TRBJ2-7 provide the parts outside the CDR3, is EAEVAQSPRYKITEKSQAVAFWCDPISGHATLYWYRQILGQGPELLVQFQDESVVDDSQLPKDRFSAERLKGVDSTLKIQPAELGDSAMYLCASSLLAGTYEQYFGPGTRLTVT.

DNA for the CDR3: TGTGCCAGTAGTATAGCGGGCGAGCAGTACTTC. Translating it yields CASSIAGEQYF. The genes are TRBV19 and TRBJ2-7; D ambiguous. The CDR3 extends over 11 amino acids. CDR1 LNHDA and CDR2 SQIVND come from the germline V gene (reference sequence). The V end was cut by 1 base, the J end by 6 bases, with 4 bases between. Together with reference TRBV19 and TRBJ2-7, the CDR3 gives the full variable domain: DGGITQSPKYLFRKEGQNVTLSCEQNLNHDAMYWYRQDPGQGLRLIYYSQIVNDFQKGDIAEGYSVSREKKESFPLTVTSAQKNPTAFYLCASSIAGEQYFGPGTRLTVT.

This chain joins TRBV7-3 and TRBJ1-1, with 10 nucleotides matching TRBD1. Germline trimming cut 9 bases from V and 2 bases from J; bases unmatched to any gene: 3. This CDR3 has 13 amino acids. CDR1 is SGHTA, CDR2 FQGTGA, per germline. The CDR3, as DNA: TGTGCCAGTGGACAGGGGGGAAACACTGAAGCTTTCTTT. Amino acids: CASGQGGNTEAFF.

The gene calls are TRBV4-2 and TRBJ2-1; a weak D match, TRBD1 (6 bases). This CDR3 region has 16 residues. Germline CDR1 and CDR2: LGHNA and YNFKEQ. Trimming removed 3 bases at V and 7 bases at J, with 19 bases between. The CDR3 protein is CASSQDQQGILNEQFF. CDR3 nucleotide sequence: TGTGCCAGCAGCCAGGACCAACAGGGTATATTAAATGAGCAGTTCTTC.

The chain couples TRBV5-1 to TRBJ2-3, with D hard to call. V lost 0 bases and J 0 bases, leaving 8 bases between the germline ends. CDR1 SGHRS and CDR2 YFSETQ come from the germline V gene. This CDR3 has 15 amino acids. The CDR3 DNA follows: TGCGCCAGCAGCTTGGACGTGAGAAGCACAGATACGCAGTATTTT. Protein sequence: CASSLDVRSTDTQYF.

The J gene is TRBJ2-1, the V gene TRBV19; 8 positions match TRBD1. V was clipped by 5 bases and J by 10 bases; unmatched bases: 19. Germline V gives CDR1 LNHDA, CDR2 SQIVND (reference sequence). The CDR3 totals 17 residues. In DNA, the CDR3 is TGTGCCAGTAGTCCTTCCTCCATAGACAGGGGCCAAAAGGAGCAGTTCTTC. Translated, it gives CASSPSSIDRGQKEQFF.

The chain is built from TRBV6-5 and TRBJ2-3; D unresolved. The ends were cut back, 5 bases at V and 0 bases at J, with 9 bases in the middle. Germline V lookup: CDR1 MNHEY, CDR2 SVGAGI. The length of the CDR3 is 14 residues. CDR3 bases: TGTGCCAGCAGTCCCCGTATTAGCACAGATACGCAGTATTTT. This translates into CASSPRISTDTQYF.

J is TRBJ2-7 and V is TRBV30, with 7 bases that match TRBD1. Unmatched junction bases numbered 5, after V lost 6 bases and J lost 0 bases. The germline CDR1 and CDR2 sequences are GTSNPN and SVGIG (reference sequence). The CDR3 totals 13 residues. CDR3 nucleotide sequence: TGTGCCTGCTCGACAGGGAGCTCCTACGAGCAGTACTTC. It translates to CACSTGSSYEQYF. Full variable domain (remainder filled in from reference TRBV30 and TRBJ2-7): SQTIHQWPATLVQPVGSPLSLECTVEGTSNPNLYWYRQAAGRGLQLLFYSVGIGQISSEVPQNLSASRPQDRQFILSSKKLLLSDSGFYLCACSTGSSYEQYFGPGTRLTVT.

This chain links TRBV9 with TRBJ1-1; D might be TRBD1 (6 bases). Germline-derived CDR1 and CDR2 are SGDLS and YYNGEE. CDR3 length: 15 residues. V lost 0 bases, J lost 0 bases, and 9 bases lay in between. The CDR3 DNA reads as TGTGCCAGCAGCGTAGGGGGGGGGCTGAACACTGAAGCTTTCTTT. Translation gives CASSVGGGLNTEAFF.

The chain couples TRBV2 to TRBJ1-5; D call uncertain. Trimming removed 5 bases at V and 4 bases at J, with 9 bases between. Germline V gene lookup returns CDR1 SNHLY and CDR2 FYNNEI. The CDR3 is made up of 13 amino acids. In nucleotides, the CDR3 is TGTGCCAGCAGTTGGCAGGTGAATCAGCCCCAGCATTTT. As protein: CASSWQVNQPQHF.

V is TRBV19 and J is TRBJ1-5; 7 nucleotides align to TRBD1. CDR1 is LNHDA, CDR2 SQIVND, per germline (reference sequence). The CDR3 loop spans 15 amino acids. The ends lost 4 bases at V and 2 bases at J; junction bases unmatched: 5. This CDR3 is CASSSNRGGNQPQHF. CDR3 coding DNA: TGTGCCAGTAGTAGCAACAGGGGTGGCAATCAGCCCCAGCATTTT.

The chain uses TRBV10-1 and TRBJ2-1; TRBD2 aligns across 8 bases. Germline assignment: CDR1 WNHNN and CDR2 SYGVQD (reference sequence). Trimming took 6 bases from V and 10 from J; bases not matched to a gene: 8. The CDR3 totals 13 residues. The CDR3 sequence: CASRYGGESEQFF. The CDR3 nucleotides are TGCGCCAGCAGGTACGGGGGGGAGAGCGAGCAGTTCTTC.

The CDR3 reads CAIRSGQGGYEQYF. The CDR3 nucleotides read TGTGCCATCAGATCGGGACAGGGGGGTTACGAGCAGTACTTC. The J gene is TRBJ2-7, the V gene TRBV10-3; TRBD1 matches 11 bases. The CDR3 consists of 14 residues. Germline CDR1 reads ENHRY; CDR2 reads SYGVKD. V shed 6 bases and J 4 bases; nucleotides not matched to a gene: 5.

This chain links TRBV27 with TRBJ1-3, with a tentative D call TRBD1 (5 bases). Germline V lookup: CDR1 MNHEY, CDR2 SMNVEV (reference sequence). The CDR3 contains 15 residues. The V gene lost 0 bases and the J gene lost 1 base, with 7 bases spanning the gap. CDR3 in DNA: TGTGCCAGCAGTTTATCATCAGGGTCTGGAAACACCATATATTTT. Translated, it gives CASSLSSGSGNTIYF.

The rearrangement links TRBV27 to TRBJ1-2, with D unresolved. This CDR3 region has 18 residues. CDR1 and CDR2 from the germline V gene are MNHEY and SMNVEV (reference sequence). Trimming removed 6 bases from V and 4 bases from J, with 27 bases in between. The CDR3, as DNA: TGTGCCAGCAGCACCCAATACAGACCGGGCCGCGGGTCCTATGGCTACACCTTC. Translated, it gives CASSTQYRPGRGSYGYTF.

The chain links TRBV6-1 to TRBJ2-2; D is unresolved. Germline V gives CDR1 MNHNS, CDR2 SASEGT. The ends were cut back, 2 bases at V and 7 bases at J, with 8 bases in the middle. The CDR3 contains 13 residues. The CDR3 region is CASSETGGGELFF. The CDR3 nucleotides read TGTGCCAGCAGTGAAACGGGTGGCGGGGAGCTGTTTTTT.